Listed below are T cell receptor beta chains from one sample, sequenced in a study of blood T cell repertoires in COVID-19. Data came from immunoSEQ multiplex PCR; TCRdb stores just in-frame clones and leaves some out. The profile shows around 140,000 clones, about nine tenths of them singletons. Source material: PBMCs or T cells enriched from blood (not recorded which). These receptors were collected from a woman between 40 and 55 years old who had been exposed to COVID-19. CDR3s include the opening cysteine and the closing phenylalanine or tryptophan. The D gene is left open where the match is weak. Clone size is stated in some rows and not others, as once, few, many or a class when expanded.

d_call j_call clone_size v_call cdr3_length cdr3_nt cdr3_aa
- TRBJ1-2 - TRBV7-9 15 TGTGCCAGCAGCCTAGAAGGTGGGGCTGAGGATGGCTACACCTTC CASSLEGGAEDGYTF
- TRBJ2-7 - TRBV27 14 TGTGCCAGCAGTTTTTCGGACAGAACCTACGAGCAGTACTTC CASSFSDRTYEQYF
TRBD2 TRBJ2-7 - TRBV18 12 TGTGCCAGCTCAACACCCGGGGGGGAGCAGTACTTC CASSTPGGEQYF
TRBD1 TRBJ1-2 - TRBV6-5 14 TGTGCCAGCAGGCCAACAGGGGGCGAGGTTGGCTACACCTTC CASRPTGGEVGYTF
TRBD1 TRBJ1-2 - TRBV3-1/TRBV3-2 18 TGTGCCAGCAGCCCACGTCCGCGGGCGGGACAGGGGGCTTTGGGCTACACCTTC CASSPRPRAGQGALGYTF
- TRBJ1-1 - TRBV10-1 13 TGCGCCAGCACCGACAGCCCGAACACTGAAGCTTTCTTT CASTDSPNTEAFF
- TRBJ2-3 - TRBV5-1 16 TGCGCCAGCAGCTTGGAAGCGGATGCCCTCACAGATACGCAGTATTTT CASSLEADALTDTQYF
TRBD1 TRBJ1-6 - TRBV5-1 16 TGCGCCAGCAGCTCGCGAGTCGGGACAGGGAATTCACCCCTCCACTTT CASSSRVGTGNSPLHF
TRBD1 TRBJ1-5 few TRBV4-1 14 TGCGCCAGCAGCCCACAGGGGGCGTTTCAGCCCCAGCATTTT CASSPQGAFQPQHF
TRBD2 TRBJ2-2 few TRBV5-5 15 TGTGCCAGCAGCTTGTGGGGGAGGGAAACCGGGGAGCTGTTTTTT CASSLWGRETGELFF
- TRBJ1-3 - TRBV19 12 TGTGCCAGTAGCCATCGGGGAAACACCATATATTTT CASSHRGNTIYF
- TRBJ2-2 - TRBV7-6 18 TGTGCCAGCAGCTTAAAGGGCGGACAACGTCTTAACACCGGGGAGCTGTTTTTT CASSLKGGQRLNTGELFF
- TRBJ2-2 - TRBV6-5 15 TGTGCCAGCAGTTACTCAGGCAGGGTGGCCGGGGAGCTGTTTTTT CASSYSGRVAGELFF
TRBD1 TRBJ1-4 - TRBV28 17 TGTGCCAGCAGTTTACTGGGGACAGGGATGTCTAATGAAAAACTGTTTTTT CASSLLGTGMSNEKLFF
TRBD1 TRBJ2-7 - TRBV28 13 TGTGCCACCGTCACAGGGGGCGGGTACGAGCAGTACTTC CATVTGGGYEQYF
TRBD1 TRBJ2-3 - TRBV27 16 TGTGCCAGCAGCCTATTGGGACAGGGGTACACAGATACGCAGTATTTT CASSLLGQGYTDTQYF
TRBD2 TRBJ2-7 once TRBV19 15 TGTGCCAGTAGTTGGGTCGAAGCGGGGCGCTACGAGCAGTACTTC CASSWVEAGRYEQYF
- TRBJ2-1 - TRBV11-2 14 TGTGCCAGCACAACGGAGCTATCCTACAATGAGCAGTTCTTC CASTTELSYNEQFF
TRBD1 TRBJ1-2 - TRBV28 14 TGTGCCAGCAGTCAACCTCCAGGGGGCTATGGCTACACCTTC CASSQPPGGYGYTF
- TRBJ2-5 once TRBV6-2/TRBV6-3 16 TGTGCCAGCAGTCGATACCCCGATGCGGCAGAGGAGACCCAGTACTTC CASSRYPDAAEETQYF
- TRBJ2-1 - TRBV7-9 12 TGTGCCAGCAGCTTAGTCTCTAGTGAGCAGTTCTTC CASSLVSSEQFF
TRBD1 TRBJ2-2 once TRBV29-1 19 TGCAGCGTTGGGCTCATCGGGGGGGACAGGGGACTTCCTACCGGGGAGCTGTTTTTT CSVGLIGGDRGLPTGELFF
- TRBJ2-1 - TRBV30 9 TGTGCCTGGAGGCCGGGGCAGTTCTTC CAWRPGQFF
TRBD2 TRBJ2-3 - TRBV11-3 16 TGTGCCAGCAGCTACGGACTAGCGGGGCCCACAGATACGCAGTATTTT CASSYGLAGPTDTQYF
- TRBJ1-1 - TRBV4-1 16 TGCGCCAGCAGCCCGGGGGGTATCACTGGGGACACTGAAGCTTTCTTT CASSPGGITGDTEAFF
- TRBJ1-6 - TRBV2 13 TGTGCAAGCGCAGGGGTTAGGGATTCACCCCTCCACTTT CASAGVRDSPLHF
- TRBJ1-3 - TRBV29-1 15 TGCAGCGTTTCCCAGGGGCTTCAACCTGGAAACACCATATATTTT CSVSQGLQPGNTIYF
TRBD2 TRBJ2-2 once TRBV5-1 16 TGCGCCAGCAGCACCATAACGGGAGGGCCGTCCGGGGAGCTGTTTTTT CASSTITGGPSGELFF
TRBD2 TRBJ2-2 - TRBV9 16 TGTGCCAGCAGCAACCGACTAGCGGGACACGCCGGGGAGCTGTTTTTT CASSNRLAGHAGELFF
TRBD2 TRBJ2-1 once TRBV10-3 13 TGTGCCATTACGGGACTAGCGGGAGAAGAGCAGTTCTTC CAITGLAGEEQFF
TRBD1 TRBJ2-5 - TRBV6-5 15 TGTGCCAGCAGCCGCGGACAGGGAAGATCTCAGACCCAGTACTTC CASSRGQGRSQTQYF
- TRBJ1-2 - TRBV2 12 TGTGCCAGCAGTGAATATGTGTATGGCTACACCTTC CASSEYVYGYTF
TRBD2 TRBJ2-7 - TRBV7-8 17 TGTGCCAGCAGCTTAGTGGGACTAGCGGGAGGGTCCTACGAGCAGTACTTC CASSLVGLAGGSYEQYF
- TRBJ1-6 - TRBV11-2 15 TGTGCCAGCAGCTTAGATCTCGGGAGTAATTCACCCCTCCACTTT CASSLDLGSNSPLHF
- TRBJ2-1 - TRBV5-4 15 TGTGCCAGCAACCTTCTACAGGGAGGGTACAATGAGCAGTTCTTC CASNLLQGGYNEQFF
- TRBJ2-3 - TRBV10-3 14 TGTGCCACCGCGACAGGTTTTAGCACAGATACGCAGTATTTT CATATGFSTDTQYF
TRBD2 TRBJ2-1 - TRBV4-3 19 TGCGCCAGCAGCCAAGATTTGTACACGACTAGCGGGAGGTGGAATGAGCAGTTCTTC CASSQDLYTTSGRWNEQFF
- TRBJ2-3 - TRBV9 15 TGTGCCAGCAGCGTAGGTGGTAGCGTGGCAGATACGCAGTATTTT CASSVGGSVADTQYF
- TRBJ2-7 - TRBV7-2 14 TGTGCCAGCAGCTTATTACAGGCAGCCTACGAGCAGTACTTC CASSLLQAAYEQYF
TRBD1 TRBJ2-1 - TRBV5-1 14 TGCGCCAGCAGCTGGGGGACAGGGTACAATGAGCAGTTCTTC CASSWGTGYNEQFF
- TRBJ2-5 - TRBV12-3/TRBV12-4 12 TGTGCCAGCAGTTGGGAGGCGGAGACCCAGTACTTC CASSWEAETQYF
TRBD1 TRBJ1-2 - TRBV27 15 TGTGCCAGCAGTCCAGGGGACAGACAAACCTATGGCTACACCTTC CASSPGDRQTYGYTF
TRBD1 TRBJ1-1 - TRBV19 18 TGTGCCAGTAGTAAAAGCCAACAAGCCGGGACAGGGAACACTGAAGCTTTCTTT CASSKSQQAGTGNTEAFF
- TRBJ2-2 - TRBV7-9 16 TGTGCCAGCAGCTCAACTCCACCTCGGGGAACCGGGGAGCTGTTTTTT CASSSTPPRGTGELFF
- TRBJ2-5 - TRBV28 15 TGTGCCAGCAGTTTAAGCAGGCTAGCGTTGGGGGCCCAGTACTTC CASSLSRLALGAQYF
- TRBJ1-5 few TRBV27 14 TGTGCCAGCAGCTTTCACGGGTCCGATCAGCCCCAGCATTTT CASSFHGSDQPQHF
- TRBJ2-5 - TRBV7-7 15 TGTGCCAGCAGCTCTGGACAGGGACTACAAGAGACCCAGTACTTC CASSSGQGLQETQYF
- TRBJ1-2 - TRBV5-4 16 TGTGCCAGCAGCCCCCCAGCATTCCGGGGTAACTATGGCTACACCTTC CASSPPAFRGNYGYTF
TRBD2 TRBJ2-1 - TRBV29-1 12 TGCAGCGTTTCTAGCGGGCCCAATGAGCAGTTCTTC CSVSSGPNEQFF
TRBD1 TRBJ1-4 - TRBV6-6 15 TGTGCCAGCAGTGGGCCGGGACAGGGAGAAGAAAAACTGTTTTTT CASSGPGQGEEKLFF
- TRBJ1-1 - TRBV7-3 13 TGTGCCAGCTCGGAGGGAATGAACACTGAAGCTTTCTTT CASSEGMNTEAFF